The 30 T cell receptor beta chains reported below all come from one sample, sequenced in a study of patients with pleural tuberculosis. TCRdb itself ran the reads through MiXCR, one entry per CDR3 protein. The sample records 25,000 to 35,000 distinct CDR3 sequences, over 15% being singletons. Source material: peripheral blood. These receptors all come from a human donor with pleural tuberculosis.

Turning to this clonotype: The junction does not match germline at one end; this may be a read error. The gene calls are TRBV28 and TRBJ1-2; D is ambiguous. This CDR3 comprises 11 residues. Germline values: CDR1 MDHEN, CDR2 SYDVKM. In DNA form, the CDR3 reads TGTGCCGGCAGTCCGGACTATGGCTACACCTTC. It encodes CAGSPDYGYTF.

This clonotype was counted at least ten times. V is TRBV6-6 and J is TRBJ2-2, with TRBD2 identical over 11 bases. In germline, CDR1 is MNHNY, CDR2 SVGAGI (reference sequence). This CDR3 spans 18 amino acids. J gave up 6 bases and V 2 bases, and 11 bases lay outside the gene matches. The CDR3 protein is CASSYLAGGRGLPGELFF. In nucleotides, the CDR3 is TGTGCCAGCAGTTACCTAGCGGGAGGCCGGGGCTTACCCGGGGAGCTGTTTTTT.

Details on this clonotype: It is likely a read error, because the conserved phenylalanine at the end of the CDR3 is missing. The rearrangement links TRBV4-2 to TRBJ1-2; D perhaps matches TRBD1 (5 bases). CDR3 length equals 15 residues. Trimming cost V 7 bases and J 6 bases, with 21 bases left between them. CDR1 is LGHNA, CDR2 YNFKEQ, per germline. Here the CDR3 DNA reads TGTGCCAGCAATACAGCACGGGACGGGGGACATGGCTACACCCTC. As protein: CASNTARDGGHGYTL.

This clonotype was counted at least ten times. J is TRBJ2-5 and V is TRBV6-1; D remains unclear. Trimming removed 6 bases from V and 5 bases from J, with 10 bases in between. The CDR3 consists of 12 residues. Per the germline V gene, CDR1 is MNHNS and CDR2 is SASEGT. The CDR3 here is CASRNPPETQYF. The CDR3 DNA is TGTGCCAGCAGGAACCCGCCGGAGACCCAGTACTTC.

This clonotype was observed many times. The chain has TRBV20-1 and TRBJ2-1; no definite D call. CDR3 length: 13 amino acids. V gave up 5 bases and J gave up 1 base, with 9 bases separating them. Germline V CDR1 and CDR2: DFQATT, SNEGSKA (reference sequence). The CDR3, as DNA: TGCAGTGCTGGCGACGTTTCCTACAATGAGCAGTTCTTC. Translated, it gives CSAGDVSYNEQFF.

This clonotype was counted ten times or more. CDR3 in DNA: TGCAGTGCTAGACCTCCGGTGGGCAATCAGCCCCAGCATTTT. It translates to CSARPPVGNQPQHF. The J gene is TRBJ1-5, the V gene TRBV20-1; D gene unclear. V was trimmed by 2 bases and J by 2 bases, leaving 10 bases between them. There are 14 residues in the CDR3. Per the germline V gene, CDR1 is DFQATT and CDR2 is SNEGSKA (reference sequence).

Of note for this clonotype: This could be a read error, since a much larger clone is one nucleotide away. The genes are TRBV5-6 and TRBJ2-7; D possibly matches TRBD1 or TRBD2 (5 bases each). Germline-derived CDR1 and CDR2 are SGHDT and YYEEEE. The CDR3 totals 14 residues. The DNA for the CDR3 is TGTGCCAGCAGCCCCTCGGGACGTAACTACGAGCAGCACTTC. Encoded protein: CASSPSGRNYEQHF.

As regards this clonotype: A much more abundant neighbour one base away suggests this may be a read error. The CDR3 bases are TGTGCCAGCAACTCCCTTCAAGTGGGCACCGGGGAGCTGTTTTTT. Its translation is CASNSLQVGTGELFF. J is TRBJ2-2 and V is TRBV2; D call uncertain. CDR1 is SNHLY and CDR2 is FYNNEI in the germline V gene. This CDR3 is built from 15 residues. Trimming removed 7 bases from V and 4 bases from J, with 16 bases in between.

There are many counts of this clonotype. V and J are TRBV7-2 and TRBJ2-5, with TRBD2 matching 8 bases. In germline, CDR1 is SGHTA, CDR2 FQGNSA. There are 13 residues in the CDR3. After removal of 3 bases from V and 8 bases from J, the junction contained 5 bases not matched to a gene. The CDR3 DNA reads as TGTGCCAGCAGCTTGAGACTAGCGCCCACCCAGTACTTC. Translated, it gives CASSLRLAPTQYF.

The rearrangement uses TRBV19 and TRBJ1-5, with 8 positions matching TRBD1. CDR3 length: 16 residues. V lost 4 bases to trimming and J lost 4 bases; unmatched junction nucleotides: 9. Germline V gene data show CDR1 as LNHDA and CDR2 as SQIVND (reference sequence). Here the CDR3 DNA reads TGTGCCAGTAGTAGTACCGGGACAGGTAATAATCAGCCCCAGCATTTT. Translating gives CASSSTGTGNNQPQHF.

At least ten counts were recorded for this clonotype. The gene calls are TRBV28 and TRBJ2-7, with D maybe TRBD2 (5 bases). V lost 1 base and J 4 bases, leaving 14 bases between the germline ends. Per germline, CDR1 MDHEN and CDR2 SYDVKM. The CDR3 has 15 amino acids. The CDR3 spells CASSLFGVLGYEQYF. The CDR3 region has the DNA TGTGCCAGCAGTTTATTCGGGGTCCTCGGTTACGAGCAGTACTTC.

This clonotype was picked up many times. The CDR3 DNA follows: TGTGCCAGCAGCTTAGGCAGCACAGATACGCAGTATTTT. It yields the protein CASSLGSTDTQYF. The V and J genes are TRBV11-2 and TRBJ2-3; D unresolved. The V and J ends lost 1 base and 0 bases respectively, with 2 bases between them. Germline CDR1 is SGHAT and CDR2 is FQNNGV. This CDR3 has 13 residues.

This clonotype was observed many times. V and J are TRBV7-2 and TRBJ1-2; D remains ambiguous. CDR3 length: 16 residues. The ends were cut back, 0 bases at V and 4 bases at J, with 15 bases in the middle. CDR1 and CDR2 (germline): SGHTA, FQGNSA. Written as DNA, the CDR3 is TGTGCCAGCAGCTTAGCGCCCGGGTCACGATTCTATGGCTACACCTTC. It translates to CASSLAPGSRFYGYTF.

This chain connects TRBV6-2 or TRBV6-3 to TRBJ1-4, with D perhaps matching TRBD1 (5 bases). Looked up from germline, CDR1 is MNHEY and CDR2 is SVGEGT. The CDR3 spans 14 residues. V dropped 2 bases and J dropped 7 bases, with 11 bases sitting between them. CDR3 sequence: CASSYTGPGEKLFF. CDR3 DNA: TGTGCCAGCAGTTACACGGGGCCGGGTGAAAAACTGTTTTTT.

This clonotype occurred many times. This sequence joins TRBV5-4 and TRBJ2-1; no clear D. The CDR3 contains 12 residues. The germline V gene has CDR1 SGHNT and CDR2 YYREEE (reference sequence). V lost 0 bases to trimming and J lost 8 bases, with 6 bases between them. This chain's CDR3 is CASSLDWDEQFF. DNA of the CDR3: TGTGCCAGCAGCTTGGACTGGGATGAGCAGTTCTTC.

This clonotype occurred many times. The rearrangement uses TRBV15 and TRBJ2-1, with 8 nucleotides matching TRBD2. Germline V lookup: CDR1 LNHNV, CDR2 YYDKDF (reference sequence). CDR3 length: 16 amino acids. Trimming took 0 bases from V and 8 from J; bases not matched to a gene: 9. The chain's CDR3 is CATSRDEAGEADEQFF. The CDR3 DNA is TGTGCCACCAGCAGAGATGAAGCGGGAGAGGCCGATGAGCAGTTCTTC.

Notes on this clonotype: A single base separates this from a much larger clone, so it may be a read error. The CDR3 end shows no conserved phenylalanine or tryptophan, and so a read error is likely. V usage is TRBV10-3 and J usage is TRBJ2-1; D unresolved. V lost 2 bases to trimming and J lost 5 bases, with 7 bases between them. Germline V gene sequence: CDR1 ENHRY, CDR2 SYGVKD. This CDR3 has 13 residues. CDR3 sequence (DNA): TGTGCCATCAGTGAGAATAGGGACAATGAGCAGTTCTTG. Its translation is CAISENRDNEQFL.

In this sample, this clonotype turned up many times. The chain uses TRBV4-1 and TRBJ2-7; D unclear. Trimming took off 3 bases at V and 2 bases at J, with 5 bases between the two ends. CDR1 MGHRA and CDR2 YSYEKL come from the germline V gene. The CDR3 loop spans 12 amino acids. The CDR3 protein is CASSHDTYEQYF. CDR3 nucleotides: TGCGCCAGCAGCCACGATACCTACGAGCAGTACTTC.

This clonotype has a count of ten or more. The rearrangement uses TRBV4-2 and TRBJ2-7, with 7 bases matching TRBD2. Germline V CDR1 and CDR2: LGHNA, YNFKEQ. After removal of 1 base from V and 4 bases from J, the junction contained 7 bases not matched to a gene. CDR3 size: 15 residues. The CDR3 reads CASSQVSGDQYEQYF. DNA for the CDR3: TGTGCCAGCAGCCAAGTGAGCGGGGATCAGTACGAGCAGTACTTC.

This clonotype showed up many times. V and J are TRBV19 and TRBJ2-1, with D hard to call. This CDR3 is built from 12 residues. Germline V gene lookup returns CDR1 LNHDA and CDR2 SQIVND (reference sequence). Trimming shortened V by 5 bases and J by 5 bases, and 7 bases separated the two germline ends. CDR3 residues: CASSPNNNEQFF. The CDR3 DNA reads TGTGCCAGTAGTCCTAACAACAATGAGCAGTTCTTC.

In its sample, this clonotype was seen many times. This CDR3 is CASSPRPTYEQYF. CDR3 nucleotides: TGTGCCAGCAGCCCTAGACCTACCTACGAGCAGTACTTC. The rearrangement links TRBV11-2 to TRBJ2-7; D unclear. The CDR3 runs to 13 residues. Trimming shortened V by 5 bases and J by 2 bases, and 10 bases separated the two germline ends. The germline V gene encodes CDR1 SGHAT and CDR2 FQNNGV. Together with reference TRBV11-2 and TRBJ2-7, the CDR3 gives the full variable domain: EAGVAQSPRYKIIEKRQSVAFWCNPISGHATLYWYQQILGQGPKLLIQFQNNGVVDDSQLPKDRFSAERLKGVDSTLKIQPAKLEDSAVYLCASSPRPTYEQYFGPGTRLTVT.

This clonotype was seen at least ten times. This sequence joins TRBV12-5 and TRBJ2-3, with no clear D. CDR1 LGHNT and CDR2 FRNRAP come from the germline V gene. This CDR3 is built from 12 residues. Trimming took off 5 bases at V and 2 bases at J, with 5 bases between the two ends. CDR3 in DNA: TGTGCTAGTGGTCTCAACACAGATACGCAGTATTTT. Its translation: CASGLNTDTQYF.

The table lists this clonotype with many counts. The genes are TRBV6-4 and TRBJ2-2; no firm D call. Germline CDR1 is MRHNA and CDR2 is SNTAGT. The germline V and J ends were trimmed by 3 bases and 3 bases, with 11 bases remaining between them. This CDR3 is 15 amino acids long. CDR3 sequence reads: CASSEGRSHTGELFF. The CDR3 region has the DNA TGTGCCAGCAGTGAAGGGCGGAGCCACACCGGGGAGCTGTTTTTT.

This clonotype was counted many times. The rearrangement links TRBV27 to TRBJ2-7, with TRBD1 matching 10 bases. The V segment lost 5 bases and the J segment 3 bases; nucleotides outside the gene matches: 4. Per the germline V gene, CDR1 is MNHEY and CDR2 is SMNVEV (reference sequence). This CDR3 comprises 14 residues. CDR3 nucleotides: TGTGCCAGCAGTGTCGGGGACAGGGGCTACGAGCAGTACTTC. This encodes CASSVGDRGYEQYF.

This clonotype has at least ten counts. The chain uses TRBV5-5 and TRBJ2-1, with no clear D. Germline assignment: CDR1 SGHKS and CDR2 YYEKEE (reference sequence). Trimming left V 0 bases short and J 8 bases short, with 15 bases between. This CDR3 is built from 15 residues. The CDR3 region is CASSLAVYPEHEQFF. CDR3 in DNA: TGTGCCAGCAGCTTGGCCGTATACCCGGAGCATGAGCAGTTCTTC.

Many counts were recorded for this clonotype. The chain joins TRBV18 to TRBJ2-1, with 15 positions matching TRBD2. V lost 5 bases and J lost 7; bases outside the gene matches: 9. The CDR3 is 17 amino acids. Germline lookup yields CDR1 KGHSH and CDR2 LQKENI. CDR3 loop: CASSEGLAGGRSNEQFF. As DNA, the CDR3 is TGTGCCAGCTCAGAAGGACTAGCGGGGGGGCGGTCGAATGAGCAGTTCTTC.

The chain is built from TRBV20-1 and TRBJ1-6, with D hard to call. The V end lost 8 bases, the J end lost 6 bases, and 11 bases lay between the germline ends. Germline CDR1 DFQATT, CDR2 SNEGSKA (reference sequence). The CDR3 runs to 12 residues. The CDR3 coding sequence is TGCAGTCACTCGTACGGTAATTCACCCCTCCACTTT. It yields the protein CSHSYGNSPLHF.

By share, this clonotype ranks as medium-sized. The genes are TRBV6-6 and TRBJ1-1; D is uncertain. CDR1 is MNHNY, CDR2 SVGAGI, per germline (reference sequence). Trimming removed 2 bases at V and 0 bases at J, with 7 bases between. This CDR3 contains 14 residues. The CDR3 here is CASSYGSMNTEAFF. The CDR3 DNA follows: TGTGCCAGCAGTTACGGGAGCATGAACACTGAAGCTTTCTTT.

This clonotype was counted ten times or more. The chain links TRBV9 to TRBJ1-2, with D hard to call. Germline V gives CDR1 SGDLS, CDR2 YYNGEE. V was trimmed by 0 bases and J by 0 bases, leaving 6 bases between them. The CDR3 is 14 amino acids. The DNA for the CDR3 is TGTGCCAGCAGCGTAGCGACCGCTAACTATGGCTACACCTTC. The encoded protein is CASSVATANYGYTF.

As DNA, the CDR3 is TGTGCCAGCAGTACCCCCTACGAGCAGTTCTTC. This encodes CASSTPYEQFF. This chain links TRBV28 with TRBJ2-7; D is unresolved. The end of the DNA fits TRBJ2-1 better, so the J call may be wrong. CDR3 length: 11 amino acids. CDR1 is MDHEN, CDR2 SYDVKM, per germline.